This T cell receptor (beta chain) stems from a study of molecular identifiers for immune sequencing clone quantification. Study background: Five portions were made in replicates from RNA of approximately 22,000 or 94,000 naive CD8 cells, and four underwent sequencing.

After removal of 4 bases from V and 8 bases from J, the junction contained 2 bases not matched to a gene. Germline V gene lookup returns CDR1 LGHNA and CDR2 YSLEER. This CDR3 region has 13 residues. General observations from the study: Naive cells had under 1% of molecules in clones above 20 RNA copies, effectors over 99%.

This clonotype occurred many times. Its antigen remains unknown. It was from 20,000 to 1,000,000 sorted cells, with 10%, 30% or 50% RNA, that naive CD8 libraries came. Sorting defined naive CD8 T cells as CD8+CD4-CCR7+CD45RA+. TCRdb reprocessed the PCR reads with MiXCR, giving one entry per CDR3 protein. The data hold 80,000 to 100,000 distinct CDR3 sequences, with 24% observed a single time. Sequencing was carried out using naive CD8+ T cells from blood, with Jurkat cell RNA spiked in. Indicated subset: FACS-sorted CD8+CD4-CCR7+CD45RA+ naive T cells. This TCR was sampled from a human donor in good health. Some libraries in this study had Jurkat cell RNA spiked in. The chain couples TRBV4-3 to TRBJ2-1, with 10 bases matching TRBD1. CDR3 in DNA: TGCGCCAGCAGCCCGACAGGGGGCTATGAGCAGTTCTTC. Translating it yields CASSPTGGYEQFF.